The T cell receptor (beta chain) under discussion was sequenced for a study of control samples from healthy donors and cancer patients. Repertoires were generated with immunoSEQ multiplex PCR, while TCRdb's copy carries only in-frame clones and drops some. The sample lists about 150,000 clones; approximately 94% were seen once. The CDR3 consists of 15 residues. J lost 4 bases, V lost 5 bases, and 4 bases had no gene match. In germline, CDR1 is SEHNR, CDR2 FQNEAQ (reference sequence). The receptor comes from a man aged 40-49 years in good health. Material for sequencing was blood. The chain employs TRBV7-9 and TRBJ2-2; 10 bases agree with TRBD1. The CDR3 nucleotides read TGTGCCAGCAGCCAGTGGACAGGGGGCACCGGGGAGCTGTTTTTT. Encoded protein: CASSQWTGGTGELFF.